This T cell receptor beta chain was captured by sequencing in a study of T cell responses to AZD1222 COVID-19 vaccine. Study results and caveats: Once two AZD1222 doses were given, Spike-specific TCR breadth and depth went up. The sample set comprised mostly white British donors with more females, and clonal diversity was possibly underestimated.

Produced via immunoSEQ multiplex PCR; TCRdb's table is partial and in-frame only. The data contain approximately 120,000 clones, around 93% of them singletons. After removal of 7 bases from V and 5 bases from J, the junction contained 7 bases not matched to a gene. Germline V CDR1 and CDR2: LGHDT, YNNKEL (reference sequence). The CDR3 spans 13 residues. Concerning this clone: The antigen remains undetermined.

The clonotype originates from an adult in good health. The chain links TRBV3-1 (or the pseudogene TRBV3-2) to TRBJ1-1; 7 nucleotides agree with TRBD1. The specimen was peripheral blood, collected on day 0 of AZD1222 vaccination. CDR3 protein: CASTSGGGTEAFF. CDR3 coding DNA: TGTGCCAGCACCTCAGGGGGGGGGACTGAAGCTTTCTTT.